These 24 T cell receptor beta chains were sequenced from one sample in a study of blood T cell repertoires in COVID-19. Sequencing was performed with immunoSEQ multiplex PCR; in TCRdb, only in-frame clones are kept and a portion is missing. Seen here are roughly 110,000 clones, less than 90% observed once, and the top ten hold about 4.2%. The sequenced sample consisted of peripheral blood. Receptors were obtained from a human donor in a cohort sampled during active COVID-19.

V gene TRBV4-1 combines with J gene TRBJ2-7, with 9 bases aligning to TRBD2. Germline V CDR1 and CDR2: MGHRA, YSYEKL. Trimming removed 4 bases from V and 2 bases from J; junction bases left unmatched: 12. The CDR3 sequence is 17 residues long. This CDR3 reads CASSPTATSGVTYEQYF. The CDR3 nucleotides are TGCGCCAGCAGCCCTACGGCGACTAGCGGAGTCACCTACGAGCAGTACTTC.

This chain joins TRBV27 and TRBJ1-2, with D possibly matching TRBD1 (5 bases). The CDR3 extends over 15 amino acids. Germline loops: CDR1 MNHEY, CDR2 SMNVEV (reference sequence). V lost 2 bases, J lost 3 bases, and 13 bases lay in between. Written as DNA, the CDR3 is TGTGCCAGCAGTTTAGCCTGGGGGGGAGACTATGGCTACACCTTC. Its protein is CASSLAWGGDYGYTF.

This chain uses TRBV28 with TRBJ2-1; perhaps TRBD1 as D (6 bases). Trimming pared 6 bases from V and 6 bases from J, leaving 12 bases between. The germline V gene has CDR1 MDHEN and CDR2 SYDVKM. The CDR3 is 13 residues long. CDR3 in DNA: TGTGCCAGCAGCACACAGGGTTCCAATGAGCAGTTCTTC. The encoded protein is CASSTQGSNEQFF.

There are a few counts of this clone. The rearrangement uses TRBV12-3 or TRBV12-4 and TRBJ1-2; 8 bases line up with TRBD1. The CDR3 spans 12 residues. V lost 5 bases, J lost 10 bases, and 6 bases stayed unmatched. The CDR3 DNA reads TGTGCCAGCAGTCCGGACAGGGAGACCTACACCTTC. Amino acids: CASSPDRETYTF.

The chain employs TRBV2 and TRBJ1-3; 8 bases map to TRBD1. The J segment lost 4 bases and the V segment lost 2 bases, leaving 4 bases of the junction unmatched. Germline CDR1 reads SNHLY; CDR2 reads FYNNEI. This CDR3 comprises 15 residues. CDR3: CASSEMTGVGNTIYF. CDR3 coding DNA: TGTGCCAGCAGTGAAATGACAGGGGTCGGAAACACCATATATTTT.

The chain couples TRBV4-1 to TRBJ2-3; perhaps TRBD1 as D (6 bases). Germline lookup yields CDR1 MGHRA and CDR2 YSYEKL. This CDR3 has 17 amino acids. Trimming left V 0 bases short and J 3 bases short, with 16 bases between. This CDR3 reads CASSQDLAGRGTDTQYF. CDR3 bases: TGCGCCAGCAGCCAAGATCTGGCTGGCAGGGGAACAGATACGCAGTATTTT.

The rearrangement uses TRBV14 and TRBJ2-3; the match to TRBD2 covers 12 bases. The CDR3 runs to 20 residues. The germline V gene encodes CDR1 SGHDN and CDR2 FVKESK. The J segment lost 1 base and the V segment lost 1 base, leaving 12 bases of the junction unmatched. DNA for the CDR3: TGTGCCAGCAGCCAAGGACTAGCGGGAGAGCCAGTTTGGGGCACAGATACGCAGTATTTT. It encodes CASSQGLAGEPVWGTDTQYF.

The V gene is TRBV18, the J gene TRBJ1-2, with 7 bases aligning to TRBD1. The CDR3 consists of 14 residues. The V gene's germline CDR1 is KGHSH and CDR2 LQKENI. J lost 5 bases, V lost 3 bases, and 6 bases had no gene match. The CDR3 reads CASSPQGEAYGYTF. CDR3 in DNA: TGTGCCAGCTCACCGCAGGGGGAGGCGTATGGCTACACCTTC.

The chain has TRBV19 and TRBJ1-1, with 7 nucleotides matching TRBD1. CDR3 length equals 16 residues. Trimming at V came to 6 bases and at J to 1 base, leaving 11 bases not matched to a gene. Germline-derived CDR1 and CDR2 are LNHDA and SQIVND (reference sequence). As DNA, the CDR3 is TGTGCCAGTAGACACCGGGGCAGGGGGAGGAACACTGAAGCTTTCTTT. This gives the protein CASRHRGRGRNTEAFF.

The chain employs TRBV10-3 and TRBJ2-3; D is perhaps TRBD2 (6 bases). The CDR3 contains 13 residues. Trimming cost V 5 bases and J 4 bases, with 10 bases left between them. CDR1 is ENHRY and CDR2 is SYGVKD in the germline V gene. CDR3: CAISIRESDTQYF. The CDR3 nucleotides read TGTGCCATCAGTATCCGGGAGTCAGATACGCAGTATTTT.

The chain uses TRBV15 and TRBJ2-4; 11 bases are a match to TRBD2. V dropped 4 bases and J dropped 1; count of bases not matched to a gene: 6. Germline loops: CDR1 LNHNV, CDR2 YYDKDF (reference sequence). CDR3 length: 17 residues. The CDR3 DNA reads TGTGCCACCAGCATGGGCCTAGCGGGAGGCGCCAAAAACATTCAGTACTTC. Protein: CATSMGLAGGAKNIQYF.

This clone was recorded a few times. This chain links TRBV3-1 (or the pseudogene TRBV3-2) with TRBJ1-4; no definite D call. Germline V CDR1 and CDR2: LGHDT, YNNKEL (reference sequence). V lost 4 bases to trimming and J lost 5 bases, with 14 bases between them. CDR3 size: 15 residues. Written as DNA, the CDR3 is TGTGCCAGCAGCCTCCAAAGAGGCGGGAATGAAAAACTGTTTTTT. The encoded protein is CASSLQRGGNEKLFF.

The sample holds a few counts of this clone. The CDR3 region has the DNA TGTGCCAGCACCCCTCCAGGGAACACCGGGGAGCTGTTTTTT. Residues: CASTPPGNTGELFF. This chain uses TRBV3-1 (or the pseudogene TRBV3-2) with TRBJ2-2; D is uncertain. This CDR3 comprises 14 residues. CDR1 is LGHDT, CDR2 YNNKEL, per germline (reference sequence). V was shortened by 7 bases and J by 1 base, with 10 bases between the two germline ends.

V and J are TRBV7-2 and TRBJ2-7; the D gene is possibly TRBD1 (6 bases). Deletions cut 4 bases from V and 0 bases from J, with 10 bases between. The CDR3 totals 14 residues. The germline V gene encodes CDR1 SGHTA and CDR2 FQGNSA. The CDR3: CASSSTGSSYEQYF. CDR3 coding DNA: TGTGCCAGCAGCTCGACAGGATCCTCCTACGAGCAGTACTTC.

J is TRBJ2-5 and V is TRBV28; D ambiguous. The length of the CDR3 is 11 residues. Between the trimmed V and J ends, which lost 10 bases and 6 bases, there was a span of 12 bases. The V gene's germline CDR1 is MDHEN and CDR2 SYDVKM. The CDR3 region is CATLMSQTQYF. As DNA, the CDR3 is TGTGCCACCCTAATGAGCCAGACCCAGTACTTC.

Comments on this clone: Other DNA sequences in this sample translate to the same CDR3. The chain is built from TRBV6-6 and TRBJ2-7, with D possibly matching TRBD2 (5 bases). V lost 5 bases and J 6 bases, leaving 26 bases between the germline ends. Germline V lookup: CDR1 MNHNY, CDR2 SVGAGI (reference sequence). There are 17 residues in the CDR3. The CDR3 protein is CASSLGPYKGGQSEQYV. The DNA for the CDR3 is TGTGCCAGCAGTCTTGGGCCTTATAAAGGAGGCCAATCCGAGCAGTACGTC.

The chain is built from TRBV5-1 and TRBJ2-1; no clear D gene. The germline V gene has CDR1 SGHRS and CDR2 YFSETQ. CDR3 length: 15 residues. Trimming removed 4 bases from V and 1 base from J, with 12 bases in between. The CDR3 DNA reads as TGCGCCAGCAGCCCTTCTCCAGAATCCTACAATGAGCAGTTCTTC. This encodes CASSPSPESYNEQFF. The variable domain in full, with the rest retrieved from reference TRBV5-1 and TRBJ2-1, is KAGVTQTPRYLIKTRGQQVTLSCSPISGHRSVSWYQQTPGQGLQFLFEYFSETQRNKGNFPGRFSGRQFSNSRSEMNVSTLELGDSALYLCASSPSPESYNEQFFGPGTRLTVL.

This clone was seen at least ten times. The gene calls are TRBV7-3 and TRBJ2-7, with 10 bases aligning to TRBD2. The CDR3 spans 15 residues. V lost 7 bases and J lost 5; bases outside the gene matches: 11. Per germline, CDR1 SGHTA and CDR2 FQGTGA. The CDR3 protein is CASNPSSGSIHEQYF. In nucleotides, the CDR3 is TGTGCCAGCAACCCCTCTAGCGGGAGTATCCACGAGCAGTACTTC.

The rearrangement links TRBV24-1 to TRBJ2-1; TRBD1 matches at 9 bases. This CDR3 has 16 amino acids. V lost 2 bases to trimming and J lost 8 bases; unmatched junction nucleotides: 9. Germline loops: CDR1 KGHDR, CDR2 SFDVKD. CDR3 sequence reads: CATSDSKLTGGDEQFF. The DNA for the CDR3 is TGTGCCACCAGTGATTCGAAATTAACAGGGGGCGATGAGCAGTTCTTC.

The chain has TRBV7-2 and TRBJ2-5; TRBD1 matches 9 bases. The V gene's germline CDR1 is SGHTA and CDR2 FQGNSA. The V and J ends lost 1 base and 6 bases, in that order; junction bases with no gene match: 9. The CDR3 totals 16 residues. CDR3 nucleotides: TGTGCCAGCAGCTTAGGAATCGGACAGGGGTTGAAGACCCAGTACTTC. Protein: CASSLGIGQGLKTQYF.

The chain joins TRBV28 to TRBJ2-7; no reliable D call. Trimming took 8 bases from V and 1 from J, leaving 9 bases between them. The CDR3 has 12 residues. Looked up from germline, CDR1 is MDHEN and CDR2 is SYDVKM. The CDR3 sequence: CASRRQSYEQYF. The CDR3 DNA sequence: TGTGCCAGCCGCCGCCAGTCCTACGAGCAGTACTTC.

This clone is a singleton in its sample. This chain connects TRBV28 to TRBJ1-3, with D unresolved. CDR3 length: 14 residues. CDR1 MDHEN and CDR2 SYDVKM come from the germline V gene. Trimming left V 3 bases short and J 0 bases short, with 6 bases between. CDR3 loop: CASSFPSSGNTIYF. In DNA form, the CDR3 reads TGTGCCAGCAGTTTCCCCAGCTCTGGAAACACCATATATTTT.

V and J are TRBV5-6 and TRBJ2-1, with 7 bases that match TRBD1. CDR1 is SGHDT, CDR2 YYEEEE, per germline. The J segment lost 0 bases and the V segment lost 4 bases, leaving 4 bases of the junction unmatched. The CDR3 has 15 amino acids. The CDR3 region is CASSTTGVSYNEQFF. CDR3 bases: TGTGCCAGCAGCACCACAGGGGTCTCCTACAATGAGCAGTTCTTC.

This chain connects TRBV7-9 to TRBJ1-2, with 8 nucleotides matching TRBD1. V gave up 5 bases and J gave up 4 bases; unmatched junction bases: 6. The CDR3 is made up of 14 amino acids. CDR1 is SEHNR and CDR2 is FQNEAQ in the germline V gene (reference sequence). The CDR3 loop reads CASSPGQALYGYTF. In DNA form, the CDR3 reads TGTGCCAGCAGCCCGGGACAGGCACTCTATGGCTACACCTTC.